These T cell receptor beta chains were read from a single sample in a study of control samples from healthy donors and cancer patients. Using immunoSEQ multiplex PCR, the repertoire was profiled, and TCRdb retains in-frame clones only, with some absent. This table has about 130,000 clones, 85% to 95% appearing once. The sample consisted of PBMCs. The receptors were sampled from a man between 60 and 70 years old with colorectal cancer. The CDR3 runs from the conserved cysteine through the conserved F or W. The order of the fields is CDR3 DNA, CDR3 protein, clone size, V gene, D gene, CDR3 length, J gene. The D gene is left open where the match is weak. Part of the rows lack a size; the others show once, few, many or a class for expanded clones.

CDR3nt: TGTGCCAGCAGTGAATATCGTACAGCAACTGGAAACACCATATATTTT; CDR3aa: CASSEYRTATGNTIYF; abundance: -; v_gene: TRBV25-1; d_gene: -; len: 16; j_gene: TRBJ1-3
CDR3nt: TGTGCCAGCAGTGCAACAGGGAGGGGTGAAAAACTGTTTTTT; CDR3aa: CASSATGRGEKLFF; abundance: -; v_gene: TRBV6-6; d_gene: -; len: 14; j_gene: TRBJ1-4
CDR3nt: TGTGCCAGCAGTCGGGGGGAGCAAGAGACCCAGTACTTC; CDR3aa: CASSRGEQETQYF; abundance: once; v_gene: TRBV6-6; d_gene: TRBD2; len: 13; j_gene: TRBJ2-5
CDR3nt: TGTGCCAGCAGCCTCGGGTCGTCTAGCGGCACAGATACGCAGTATTTT; CDR3aa: CASSLGSSSGTDTQYF; abundance: -; v_gene: TRBV7-9; d_gene: -; len: 16; j_gene: TRBJ2-3
CDR3nt: TGTGCCAGCAGCCAATTGGGGCTAGCGGGGGGAGGCACCGGGGAGCTGTTTTTT; CDR3aa: CASSQLGLAGGGTGELFF; abundance: -; v_gene: TRBV4-2; d_gene: TRBD2; len: 18; j_gene: TRBJ2-2
CDR3nt: TGTGCCAGCAGCTTGGACAGGGGGTACAATGAGCAGTTCTTC; CDR3aa: CASSLDRGYNEQFF; abundance: -; v_gene: TRBV5-6; d_gene: TRBD1; len: 14; j_gene: TRBJ2-1
CDR3nt: TGTGCCAGCAGCCAAAGGTATTCACCCCTCCACTTT; CDR3aa: CASSQRYSPLHF; abundance: -; v_gene: TRBV3-1/TRBV3-2; d_gene: -; len: 12; j_gene: TRBJ1-6
CDR3nt: TGCGCCAGCAGCCAAGACGGGCAGGGAAGCAATCAGCCCCAGCATTTT; CDR3aa: CASSQDGQGSNQPQHF; abundance: -; v_gene: TRBV4-1; d_gene: -; len: 16; j_gene: TRBJ1-5
CDR3nt: TGTGCCAGTAGTATCAGCCTCTTGAACACTGAAGCTTTCTTT; CDR3aa: CASSISLLNTEAFF; abundance: -; v_gene: TRBV19; d_gene: -; len: 14; j_gene: TRBJ1-1
CDR3nt: TGTGCCATCAGTGAGTCGGCTTCTCAGTATTTT; CDR3aa: CAISESASQYF; abundance: -; v_gene: TRBV10-3; d_gene: -; len: 11; j_gene: TRBJ2-3
CDR3nt: TGCGCCAGCAGCTTGGATCCGGTGGGGACCGGGGAGCTGTTTTTT; CDR3aa: CASSLDPVGTGELFF; abundance: -; v_gene: TRBV5-1; d_gene: -; len: 15; j_gene: TRBJ2-2
CDR3nt: TGTGCCAGCAGCTTAGGGCAGTCGTACCAAGAGACCCAGTACTTC; CDR3aa: CASSLGQSYQETQYF; abundance: -; v_gene: TRBV7-2; d_gene: -; len: 15; j_gene: TRBJ2-5
CDR3nt: TGTGCCAGCAGCCCCCAGGGGAGGGGGCGGGATGAAAAACTGTTTTTT; CDR3aa: CASSPQGRGRDEKLFF; abundance: -; v_gene: TRBV9; d_gene: TRBD1; len: 16; j_gene: TRBJ1-4
CDR3nt: TGTGCCATACGGGATGTCGGGACTGAAGCTTTCTTT; CDR3aa: CAIRDVGTEAFF; abundance: -; v_gene: TRBV10-3; d_gene: -; len: 12; j_gene: TRBJ1-1
CDR3nt: TGTGCCATCAGTAGGACTAGCGGGGCCGAGGTAGAGACCCAGTACTTC; CDR3aa: CAISRTSGAEVETQYF; abundance: -; v_gene: TRBV10-3; d_gene: TRBD2; len: 16; j_gene: TRBJ2-5
CDR3nt: TGTGCCAGTAGTGCCCAGGGGGATCCCTACGAGCAGTACTTC; CDR3aa: CASSAQGDPYEQYF; abundance: -; v_gene: TRBV19; d_gene: TRBD1; len: 14; j_gene: TRBJ2-7
CDR3nt: TGTGCCAGCAGCTTAAGGGGGGTGAACACTGAAGCTTTCTTT; CDR3aa: CASSLRGVNTEAFF; abundance: once; v_gene: TRBV5-6; d_gene: -; len: 14; j_gene: TRBJ1-1
CDR3nt: TGTGCCAGTAGTATGCAGGGGCGCTTTTACTATGGCTACACCTTC; CDR3aa: CASSMQGRFYYGYTF; abundance: -; v_gene: TRBV19; d_gene: -; len: 15; j_gene: TRBJ1-2
CDR3nt: TGTGCCAGTAGTATCGGCAGGGGGCGAGAGACCCAGTACTTC; CDR3aa: CASSIGRGRETQYF; abundance: -; v_gene: TRBV19; d_gene: TRBD1; len: 14; j_gene: TRBJ2-5
CDR3nt: TGTGCCAGCAGTACCACGGACAGGGGTTCCTACGAGCAGTACTTC; CDR3aa: CASSTTDRGSYEQYF; abundance: -; v_gene: TRBV6-2/TRBV6-3; d_gene: TRBD1; len: 15; j_gene: TRBJ2-7
CDR3nt: TGTGCTTCCCCCTACGGGAGGACCCAGTACTTC; CDR3aa: CASPYGRTQYF; abundance: -; v_gene: TRBV10-3; d_gene: -; len: 11; j_gene: TRBJ2-5
CDR3nt: TGTGCCAGCAGCCTGGACAGGGGAAATTCACCCCTCCACTTT; CDR3aa: CASSLDRGNSPLHF; abundance: -; v_gene: TRBV3-1/TRBV3-2; d_gene: TRBD1; len: 14; j_gene: TRBJ1-6
CDR3nt: TGTGCCAGCAGTTACGTGGGGCCCGGGGAGCTGTTTTTT; CDR3aa: CASSYVGPGELFF; abundance: -; v_gene: TRBV6-6; d_gene: -; len: 13; j_gene: TRBJ2-2
CDR3nt: TGTGCCAGCAGTCCGGGACTTAGCACAGATACGCAGTATTTT; CDR3aa: CASSPGLSTDTQYF; abundance: -; v_gene: TRBV4-2; d_gene: -; len: 14; j_gene: TRBJ2-3
CDR3nt: TGTGCCAGCAGTAGCAGGGGGGAGACCCAGTACTTC; CDR3aa: CASSSRGETQYF; abundance: -; v_gene: TRBV27; d_gene: TRBD1; len: 12; j_gene: TRBJ2-5
CDR3nt: TGCGCCAGCAGCAGGTGGGGGGAGGAAGATACGCAGTATTTT; CDR3aa: CASSRWGEEDTQYF; abundance: -; v_gene: TRBV5-1; d_gene: -; len: 14; j_gene: TRBJ2-3
CDR3nt: TGTGCCAGCAGTGAACAGGGTACTAATGAAAAACTGTTTTTT; CDR3aa: CASSEQGTNEKLFF; abundance: once; v_gene: TRBV2; d_gene: -; len: 14; j_gene: TRBJ1-4
CDR3nt: TGTGCCAGCAGCCAACGGAGGGGTTCTGGGGCCAACGTCCTGACTTTC; CDR3aa: CASSQRRGSGANVLTF; abundance: -; v_gene: TRBV3-1/TRBV3-2; d_gene: -; len: 16; j_gene: TRBJ2-6
CDR3nt: TGTGCCAGCTCACCCGCGGGGACGTCCTACAATGAGCAGTTCTTC; CDR3aa: CASSPAGTSYNEQFF; abundance: -; v_gene: TRBV18; d_gene: -; len: 15; j_gene: TRBJ2-1
CDR3nt: TGTGCCAGCAGCCTGACGGATTCACCCCTCCACTTT; CDR3aa: CASSLTDSPLHF; abundance: -; v_gene: TRBV5-6; d_gene: -; len: 12; j_gene: TRBJ1-6
CDR3nt: TGTGCCAGCAGTTTACCCCAGGACAGGGCGTGGGCAAAACTGTTTTTT; CDR3aa: CASSLPQDRAWAKLFF; abundance: -; v_gene: TRBV28; d_gene: TRBD1; len: 16; j_gene: TRBJ1-4
CDR3nt: TGTGCCAGCAGTGACGTATATGGACACTCTGGAAACACCATATATTTT; CDR3aa: CASSDVYGHSGNTIYF; abundance: -; v_gene: TRBV6-1; d_gene: -; len: 16; j_gene: TRBJ1-3
CDR3nt: TGTGCCAGCAGCCTAGGACAGGGGCTGGGCGAGCAGTACTTC; CDR3aa: CASSLGQGLGEQYF; abundance: -; v_gene: TRBV7-2; d_gene: TRBD1; len: 14; j_gene: TRBJ2-7
CDR3nt: TGTGCCAGTAGTAAAATAGCGGGGGGATTATACGAGCAGTACTTC; CDR3aa: CASSKIAGGLYEQYF; abundance: -; v_gene: TRBV19; d_gene: TRBD2; len: 15; j_gene: TRBJ2-7
CDR3nt: TGCGCCAGTGGACAGGGGGACTACGAGCAGTACTTC; CDR3aa: CASGQGDYEQYF; abundance: once; v_gene: TRBV10-1; d_gene: TRBD1; len: 12; j_gene: TRBJ2-7
CDR3nt: TGTGCCAGTATGGACACTCTTACCTACACCGGGGAGCTGTTTTTT; CDR3aa: CASMDTLTYTGELFF; abundance: -; v_gene: TRBV19; d_gene: -; len: 15; j_gene: TRBJ2-2
CDR3nt: TGTGCCAGCAGAAGACGGGGGAACACAGATACGCAGTATTTT; CDR3aa: CASRRRGNTDTQYF; abundance: -; v_gene: TRBV5-6; d_gene: -; len: 14; j_gene: TRBJ2-3
CDR3nt: TGTGCCAGCAGCTCCGGGACAGGGGGGGAAAAACTGTTTTTT; CDR3aa: CASSSGTGGEKLFF; abundance: -; v_gene: TRBV7-2; d_gene: TRBD1; len: 14; j_gene: TRBJ1-4
CDR3nt: TGTGCCAGTAGTGCTAGACAGAACACTGAAGCTTTCTTT; CDR3aa: CASSARQNTEAFF; abundance: -; v_gene: TRBV19; d_gene: -; len: 13; j_gene: TRBJ1-1
CDR3nt: TGTGCCAGCAGACGGACAGGGGGAGAGAGAAACACCATATATTTT; CDR3aa: CASRRTGGERNTIYF; abundance: -; v_gene: TRBV5-6; d_gene: TRBD1; len: 15; j_gene: TRBJ1-3
CDR3nt: TGCGCCAGCAGCCAACGGGAAGGGGCCGAGCAGTACTTC; CDR3aa: CASSQREGAEQYF; abundance: -; v_gene: TRBV4-3; d_gene: -; len: 13; j_gene: TRBJ2-7
CDR3nt: TGTGCCAGCAGCGTAGCTACGGGCACAGATACGCAGTATTTT; CDR3aa: CASSVATGTDTQYF; abundance: -; v_gene: TRBV9; d_gene: -; len: 14; j_gene: TRBJ2-3
CDR3nt: TGCGCCACCGTCACTGAAGCTTTCTTT; CDR3aa: CATVTEAFF; abundance: once; v_gene: TRBV23-1; d_gene: -; len: 9; j_gene: TRBJ1-1